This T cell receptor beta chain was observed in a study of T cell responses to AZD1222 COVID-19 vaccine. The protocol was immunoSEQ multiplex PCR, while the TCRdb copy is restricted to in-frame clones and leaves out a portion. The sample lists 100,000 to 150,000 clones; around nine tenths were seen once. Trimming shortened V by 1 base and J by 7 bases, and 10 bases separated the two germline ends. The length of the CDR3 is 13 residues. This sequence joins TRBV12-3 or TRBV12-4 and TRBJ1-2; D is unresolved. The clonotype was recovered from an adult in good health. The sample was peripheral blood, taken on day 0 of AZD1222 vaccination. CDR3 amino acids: CASSLGGFGGYTF. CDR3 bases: TGTGCCAGCAGTTTAGGGGGTTTCGGTGGCTACACCTTC.